This TCR beta chain was observed in a study of spatial heterogeneity in lung cancer. Whole-study results and caveats: Tumor mutation count correlated with how many alpha and beta TCRs expanded intratumorally.

Trimming cost V 4 bases and J 8 bases, with 12 bases left between them. The germline gives CDR1 LGHDT, CDR2 YNNKEL (reference sequence). The CDR3 has 13 amino acids. Stated time point: sample taken at primary tumor resection. A single record per CDR3 protein comes from TCRdb applying MiXCR to the 5' RACE reads. The table lists some 15,000 distinct CDR3 sequences, under 8% of them singletons, with more than 7% in the top ten. Turning to this clonotype: No antigen is known for it.

The rearrangement uses TRBV3-1 and TRBJ2-1; D is uncertain. Sequencing was performed on lung tumor tissue, taken at surgery. This TCR was recovered from a male donor with early-stage non-small cell lung cancer. The CDR3 here is CASSPRAGHEQFF. The CDR3 DNA is TGTGCCAGCAGCCCCCGGGCAGGCCATGAGCAGTTCTTC.